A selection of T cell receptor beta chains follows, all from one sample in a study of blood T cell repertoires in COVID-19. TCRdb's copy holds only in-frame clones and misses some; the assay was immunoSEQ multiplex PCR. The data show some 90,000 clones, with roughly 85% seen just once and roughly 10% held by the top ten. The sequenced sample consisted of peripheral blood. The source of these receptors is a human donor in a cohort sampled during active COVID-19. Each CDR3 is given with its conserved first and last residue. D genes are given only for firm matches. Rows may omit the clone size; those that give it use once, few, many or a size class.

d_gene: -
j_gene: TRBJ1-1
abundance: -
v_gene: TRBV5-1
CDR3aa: CASSSQGEGTEAFF
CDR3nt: TGCGCCAGCAGCTCACAGGGAGAGGGGACTGAAGCTTTCTTT

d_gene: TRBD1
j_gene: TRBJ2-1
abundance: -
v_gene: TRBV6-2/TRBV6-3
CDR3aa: CASSSSIQGQEQFF
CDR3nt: TGTGCCAGCAGTTCATCGATACAGGGGCAGGAGCAGTTCTTC

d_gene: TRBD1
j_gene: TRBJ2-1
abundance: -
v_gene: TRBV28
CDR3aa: CASTSDRGRLNEQFF
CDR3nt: TGTGCCAGCACCTCGGACAGGGGGCGCCTCAATGAGCAGTTCTTC

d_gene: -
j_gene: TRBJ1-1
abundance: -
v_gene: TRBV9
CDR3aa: CASSVGDWGTEAFF
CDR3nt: TGTGCCAGCAGCGTAGGGGACTGGGGCACTGAAGCTTTCTTT

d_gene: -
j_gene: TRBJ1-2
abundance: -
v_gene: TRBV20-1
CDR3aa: CSASSPVGDGYTF
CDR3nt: TGCAGTGCTAGTTCCCCGGTGGGCGATGGCTACACCTTC

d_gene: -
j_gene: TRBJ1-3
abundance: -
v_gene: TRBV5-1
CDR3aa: CASSLTGSPGNTIYF
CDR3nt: TGCGCCAGCAGCTTAACAGGGTCTCCTGGAAACACCATATATTTT

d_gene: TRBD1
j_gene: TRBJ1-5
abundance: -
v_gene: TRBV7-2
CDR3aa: CASSLIGGASNQPQHF
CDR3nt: TGTGCCAGCAGCTTAATAGGGGGCGCTAGCAATCAGCCCCAGCATTTT

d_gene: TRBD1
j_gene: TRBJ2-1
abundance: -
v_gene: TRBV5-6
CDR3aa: CASRNLFRPGQGKNEQFF
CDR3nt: TGTGCCAGCAGAAATCTCTTCCGTCCGGGACAGGGGAAAAATGAGCAGTTCTTC

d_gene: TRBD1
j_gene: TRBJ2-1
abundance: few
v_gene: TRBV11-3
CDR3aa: CASSLTTGTYNEQFF
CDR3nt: TGTGCCAGCAGCCTAACGACAGGGACCTACAATGAGCAGTTCTTC

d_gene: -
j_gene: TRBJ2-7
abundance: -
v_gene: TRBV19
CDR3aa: CASSKQVSVTYEQYF
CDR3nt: TGTGCCAGTAGTAAGCAGGTCTCAGTAACCTACGAGCAGTACTTC

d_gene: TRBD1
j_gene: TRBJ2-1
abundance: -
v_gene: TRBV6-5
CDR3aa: CASRKGASSYNEQFF
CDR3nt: TGTGCCAGCAGGAAGGGGGCGAGCTCCTACAATGAGCAGTTCTTC

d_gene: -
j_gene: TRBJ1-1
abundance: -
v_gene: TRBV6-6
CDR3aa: CASSTTGDSNTEAFF
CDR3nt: TGTGCCAGCAGTACCACAGGAGATTCGAACACTGAAGCTTTCTTT

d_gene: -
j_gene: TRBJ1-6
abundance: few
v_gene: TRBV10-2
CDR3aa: CASRKTEVLGLLAF
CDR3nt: TGCGCCAGCAGGAAAACGGAGGTCCTCGGACTCTTAGCCTTT

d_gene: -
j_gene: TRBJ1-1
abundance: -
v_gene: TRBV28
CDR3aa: CATKTSQGLNTEAFF
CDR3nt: TGTGCCACCAAAACATCTCAGGGATTGAACACTGAAGCTTTCTTT

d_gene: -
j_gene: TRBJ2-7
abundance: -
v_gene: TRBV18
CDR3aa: CASSLEQGLLSYEQYF
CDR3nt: TGTGCCAGCTCACTAGAACAGGGTCTCCTCTCCTACGAGCAGTACTTC

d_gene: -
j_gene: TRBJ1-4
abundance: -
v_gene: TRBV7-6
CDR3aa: CASSLEGGGEKLFF
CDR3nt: TGTGCCAGCAGCTTAGAAGGGGGTGGCGAAAAACTGTTTTTT

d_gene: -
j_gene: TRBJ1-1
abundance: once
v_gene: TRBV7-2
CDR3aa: CASSPQVGAFF
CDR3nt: TGTGCCAGCAGCCCCCAGGTGGGAGCTTTCTTT

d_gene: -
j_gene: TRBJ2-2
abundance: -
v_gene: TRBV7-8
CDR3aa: CASSLVRGRNTGELFF
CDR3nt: TGTGCCAGCAGCTTAGTTCGGGGGAGGAACACCGGGGAGCTGTTTTTT

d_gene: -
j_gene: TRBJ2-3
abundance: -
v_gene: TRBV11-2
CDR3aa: CASSSTQGFNTQYF
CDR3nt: TGTGCCAGCAGCTCTACACAGGGTTTTAATACGCAGTATTTT

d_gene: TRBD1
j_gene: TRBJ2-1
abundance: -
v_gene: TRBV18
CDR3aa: CASSPGQGTFF
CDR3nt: TGTGCCAGCTCCCCGGGACAGGGAACGTTCTTC

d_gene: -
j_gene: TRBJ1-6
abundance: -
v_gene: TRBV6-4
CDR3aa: CASSERVYNSPLHF
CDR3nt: TGTGCCAGCAGTGAGCGGGTTTATAATTCACCCCTCCACTTT

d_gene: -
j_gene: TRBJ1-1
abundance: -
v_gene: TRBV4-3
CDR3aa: CASSQDLSYEAFF
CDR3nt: TGCGCCAGCAGCCAAGATTTGTCCTATGAAGCTTTCTTT

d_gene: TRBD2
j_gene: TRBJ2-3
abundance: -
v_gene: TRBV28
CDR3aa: CASSSFREGDTQYF
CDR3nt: TGTGCCAGCAGTTCATTTCGGGAGGGGGATACGCAGTATTTT

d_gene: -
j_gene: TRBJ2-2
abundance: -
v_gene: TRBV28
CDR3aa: CASRAGRLAGELFF
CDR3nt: TGTGCCAGCAGGGCGGGACGGTTAGCCGGGGAGCTGTTTTTT

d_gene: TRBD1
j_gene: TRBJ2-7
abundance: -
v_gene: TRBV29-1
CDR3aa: CSTRQGSDEQYF
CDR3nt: TGCAGCACCCGACAGGGGAGCGACGAGCAGTACTTC

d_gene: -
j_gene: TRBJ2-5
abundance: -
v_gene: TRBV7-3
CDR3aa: CASSSVRQETQYF
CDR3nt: TGTGCCAGCAGCTCAGTCAGACAAGAGACCCAGTACTTC

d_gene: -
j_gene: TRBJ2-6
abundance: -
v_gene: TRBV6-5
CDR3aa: CASKLASGANVLTF
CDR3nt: TGTGCCAGCAAGTTGGCCTCTGGGGCCAACGTCCTGACTTTC

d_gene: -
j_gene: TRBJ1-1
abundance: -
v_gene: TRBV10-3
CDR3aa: CAISEQGRNTEAFF
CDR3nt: TGTGCCATCAGCGAGCAGGGGAGGAACACTGAAGCTTTCTTT

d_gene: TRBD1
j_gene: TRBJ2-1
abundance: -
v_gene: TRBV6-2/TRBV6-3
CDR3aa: CASSYSRDRVRNEQFF
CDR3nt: TGTGCCAGCAGTTACTCACGGGACAGGGTGAGAAATGAGCAGTTCTTC

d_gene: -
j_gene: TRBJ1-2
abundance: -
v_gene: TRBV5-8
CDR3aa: CASSLSGWGSRGYTF
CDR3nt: TGTGCCAGCAGCTTGTCGGGGTGGGGAAGTCGTGGCTACACCTTC

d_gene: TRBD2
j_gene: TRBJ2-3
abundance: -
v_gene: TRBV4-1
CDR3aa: CASSQGRGGRGTDTQYF
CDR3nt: TGCGCCAGCAGCCAAGGACGAGGCGGGAGAGGCACAGATACGCAGTATTTT

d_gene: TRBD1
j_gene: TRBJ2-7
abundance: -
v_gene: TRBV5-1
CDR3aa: CASSLTGTGVHEQYF
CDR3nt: TGCGCCAGCAGCCTCACCGGGACAGGGGTTCACGAGCAGTACTTC

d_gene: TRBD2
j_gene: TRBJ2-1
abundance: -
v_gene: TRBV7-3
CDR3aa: CASSLTGTSGYNEQFF
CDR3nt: TGTGCCAGCAGCTTAACCGGGACTAGCGGATACAATGAGCAGTTCTTC

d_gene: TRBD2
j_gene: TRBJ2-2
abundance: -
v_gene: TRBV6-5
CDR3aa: CASKSPSGTGELFF
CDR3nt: TGTGCCAGCAAGTCCCCTAGCGGAACCGGGGAGCTGTTTTTT

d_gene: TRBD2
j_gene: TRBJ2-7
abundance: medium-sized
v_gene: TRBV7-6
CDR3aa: CASSLEAGREQYF
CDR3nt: TGTGCCAGCAGCTTAGAAGCGGGGAGGGAGCAGTACTTC

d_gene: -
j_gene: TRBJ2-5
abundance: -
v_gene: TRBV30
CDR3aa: CAWSVWGRSAETQYF
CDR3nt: TGTGCCTGGAGTGTTTGGGGGCGTTCGGCCGAGACCCAGTACTTC

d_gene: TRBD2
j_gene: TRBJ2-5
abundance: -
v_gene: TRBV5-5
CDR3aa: CASTGGGSETQYF
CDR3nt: TGTGCCAGCACTGGCGGGGGGTCAGAGACCCAGTACTTC

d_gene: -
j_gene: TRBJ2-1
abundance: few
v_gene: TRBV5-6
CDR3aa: CASSFPVRYNEQFF
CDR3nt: TGTGCCAGCAGCTTTCCCGTCCGCTACAATGAGCAGTTCTTC

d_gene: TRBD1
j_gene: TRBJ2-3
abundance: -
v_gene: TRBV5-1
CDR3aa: CASRASGGISTDTQYF
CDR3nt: TGCGCCAGCAGGGCCTCAGGGGGCATTAGCACAGATACGCAGTATTTT

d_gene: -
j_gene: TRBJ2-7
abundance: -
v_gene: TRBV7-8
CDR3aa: CASSWRPGTIPYEQYF
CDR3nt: TGTGCCAGCAGCTGGAGGCCCGGGACAATACCCTACGAGCAGTACTTC

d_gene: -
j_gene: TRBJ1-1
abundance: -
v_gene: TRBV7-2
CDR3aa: CANQKGGGGGNTEAFF
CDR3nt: TGTGCCAACCAAAAAGGGGGAGGGGGAGGGAACACTGAAGCTTTCTTT

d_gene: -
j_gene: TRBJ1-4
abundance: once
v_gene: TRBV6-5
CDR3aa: CASSSTDEKLFF
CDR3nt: TGTGCCAGCAGCTCGACAGATGAAAAACTGTTTTTT

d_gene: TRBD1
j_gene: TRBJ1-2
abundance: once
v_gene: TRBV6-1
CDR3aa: CASSERAGQSYGYTF
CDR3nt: TGTGCCAGCAGTGAACGGGCGGGACAGTCGTATGGCTACACCTTC

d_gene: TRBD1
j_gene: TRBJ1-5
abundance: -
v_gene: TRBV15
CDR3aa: CATSRGQKSINQPQHF
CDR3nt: TGTGCCACCAGCAGGGGACAGAAATCAATAAATCAGCCCCAGCATTTT

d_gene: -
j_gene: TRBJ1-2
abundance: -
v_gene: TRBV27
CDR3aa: CASRTLQNGYTF
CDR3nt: TGTGCCAGCAGGACCCTACAGAACGGCTACACCTTC

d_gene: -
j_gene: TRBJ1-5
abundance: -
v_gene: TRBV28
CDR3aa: CASTPQEFNQPQHF
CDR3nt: TGTGCCAGCACCCCACAAGAATTCAATCAGCCCCAGCATTTT

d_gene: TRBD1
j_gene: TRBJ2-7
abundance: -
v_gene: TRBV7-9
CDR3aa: CASSIPGQGDEQYF
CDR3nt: TGTGCCAGCAGCATACCGGGACAGGGTGACGAGCAGTACTTC

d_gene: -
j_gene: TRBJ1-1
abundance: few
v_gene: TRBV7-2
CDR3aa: CASSLEGGITEAFF
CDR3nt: TGTGCCAGCAGCTTAGAAGGGGGAATCACTGAAGCTTTCTTT

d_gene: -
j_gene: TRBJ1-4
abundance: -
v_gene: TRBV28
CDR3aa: CASSSVGFGGGEKLFF
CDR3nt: TGTGCCAGCAGTTCTGTGGGGTTTGGGGGGGGCGAAAAACTGTTTTTT

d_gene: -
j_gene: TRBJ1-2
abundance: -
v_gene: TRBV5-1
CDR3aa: CASSLGQSNYGYTF
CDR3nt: TGCGCCAGCAGCTTGGGACAGTCCAACTATGGCTACACCTTC

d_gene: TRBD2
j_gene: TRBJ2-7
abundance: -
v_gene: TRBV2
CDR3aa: CAKGLAGGEQYF
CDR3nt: TGTGCCAAAGGACTAGCGGGGGGCGAGCAGTACTTC